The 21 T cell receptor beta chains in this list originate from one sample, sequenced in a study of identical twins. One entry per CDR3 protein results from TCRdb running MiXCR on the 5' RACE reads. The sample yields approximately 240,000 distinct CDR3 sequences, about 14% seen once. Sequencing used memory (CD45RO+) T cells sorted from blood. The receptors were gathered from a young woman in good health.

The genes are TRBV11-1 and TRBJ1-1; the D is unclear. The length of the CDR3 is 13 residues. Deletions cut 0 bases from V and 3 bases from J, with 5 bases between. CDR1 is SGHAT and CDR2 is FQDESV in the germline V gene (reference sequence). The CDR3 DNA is TGTGCCAGCAGCTTAGCGTGGGACACTGAAGCTTTCTTT. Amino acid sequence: CASSLAWDTEAFF.

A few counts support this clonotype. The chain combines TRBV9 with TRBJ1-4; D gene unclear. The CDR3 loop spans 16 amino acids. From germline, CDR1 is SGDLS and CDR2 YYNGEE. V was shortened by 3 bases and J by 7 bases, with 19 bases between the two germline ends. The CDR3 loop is CASSASQGRSGEKLFF. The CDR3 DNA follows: TGTGCCAGCAGCGCCTCCCAAGGGAGGAGTGGTGAAAAACTGTTTTTT.

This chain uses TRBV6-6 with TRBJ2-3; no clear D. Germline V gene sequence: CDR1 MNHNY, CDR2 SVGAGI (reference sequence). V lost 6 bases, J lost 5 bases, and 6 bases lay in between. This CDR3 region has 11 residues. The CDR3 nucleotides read TGTGCCAGCAGGGGAATAGATACGCAGTATTTT. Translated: CASRGIDTQYF.

The CDR3 nucleotides read TGTGCCAGCAGATCTAGGGGGGGACCCACTGAAGCTTTCTTT. Amino acid sequence: CASRSRGGPTEAFF. This sequence joins TRBV12-3 or TRBV12-4 and TRBJ1-1, with D possibly matching TRBD1 (6 bases). The CDR3 is made up of 14 amino acids. Trimming left V 6 bases short and J 4 bases short, with 15 bases between.

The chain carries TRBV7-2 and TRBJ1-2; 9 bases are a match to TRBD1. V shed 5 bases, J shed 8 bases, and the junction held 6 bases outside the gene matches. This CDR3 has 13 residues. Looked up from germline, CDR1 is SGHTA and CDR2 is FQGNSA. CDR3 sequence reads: CASSITGGAGYTF. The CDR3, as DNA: TGTGCCAGCAGCATAACAGGGGGCGCGGGCTACACCTTC.

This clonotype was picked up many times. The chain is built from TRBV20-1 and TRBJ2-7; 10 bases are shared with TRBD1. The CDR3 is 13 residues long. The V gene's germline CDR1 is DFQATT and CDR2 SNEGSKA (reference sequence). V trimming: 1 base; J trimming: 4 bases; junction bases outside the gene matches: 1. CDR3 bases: TGCAGTGCTAGAGGGACAGGGGGTTACGAGCAGTACTTC. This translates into CSARGTGGYEQYF.

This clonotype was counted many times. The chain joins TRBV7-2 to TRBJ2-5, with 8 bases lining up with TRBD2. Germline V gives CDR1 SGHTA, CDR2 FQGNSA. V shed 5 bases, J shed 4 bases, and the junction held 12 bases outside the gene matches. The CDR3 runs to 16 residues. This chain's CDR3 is CASSRSGSRSRETQYF. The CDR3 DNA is TGTGCCAGCAGCCGAAGCGGGAGTAGGAGTCGAGAGACCCAGTACTTC.

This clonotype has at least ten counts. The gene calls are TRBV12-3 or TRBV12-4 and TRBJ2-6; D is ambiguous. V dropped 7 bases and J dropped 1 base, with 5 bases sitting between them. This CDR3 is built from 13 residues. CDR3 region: CASIQSGANVLTF. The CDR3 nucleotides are TGTGCCAGCATCCAATCTGGGGCCAACGTCCTGACTTTC.

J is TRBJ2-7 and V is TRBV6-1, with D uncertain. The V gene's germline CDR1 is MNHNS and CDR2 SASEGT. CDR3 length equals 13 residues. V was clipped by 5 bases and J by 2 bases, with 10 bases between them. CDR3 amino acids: CASSPTPAYEQYF. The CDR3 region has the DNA TGTGCCAGCAGTCCAACGCCAGCCTACGAGCAGTACTTC.

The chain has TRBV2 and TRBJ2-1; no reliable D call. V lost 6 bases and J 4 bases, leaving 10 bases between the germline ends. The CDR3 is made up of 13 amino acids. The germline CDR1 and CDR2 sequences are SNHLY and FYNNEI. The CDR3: CASRKTQYNEQFF. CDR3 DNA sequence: TGTGCCAGCAGAAAGACCCAATACAATGAGCAGTTCTTC.

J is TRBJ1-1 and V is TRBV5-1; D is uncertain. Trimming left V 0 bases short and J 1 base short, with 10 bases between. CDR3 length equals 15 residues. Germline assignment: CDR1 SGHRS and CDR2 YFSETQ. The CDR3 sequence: CASSLVFDENTEAFF. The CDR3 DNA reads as TGCGCCAGCAGCTTGGTATTTGACGAGAACACTGAAGCTTTCTTT.

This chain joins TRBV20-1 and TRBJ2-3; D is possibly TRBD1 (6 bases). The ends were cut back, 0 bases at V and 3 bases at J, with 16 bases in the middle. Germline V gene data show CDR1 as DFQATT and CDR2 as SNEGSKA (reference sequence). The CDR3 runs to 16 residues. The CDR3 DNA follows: TGCAGTGCTAGAGACCCTAAGGGGGTGGGTACAGATACGCAGTATTTT. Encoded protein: CSARDPKGVGTDTQYF.

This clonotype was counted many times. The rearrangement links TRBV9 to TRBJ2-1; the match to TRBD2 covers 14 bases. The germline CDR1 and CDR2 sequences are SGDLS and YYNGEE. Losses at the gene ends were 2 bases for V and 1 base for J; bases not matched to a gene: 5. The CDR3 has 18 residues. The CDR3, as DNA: TGTGCCAGCAGCGTGGGGACTAGCGGGAGCCCTTCCTACAATGAGCAGTTCTTC. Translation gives CASSVGTSGSPSYNEQFF.

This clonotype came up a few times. The CDR3 DNA sequence: TGTGCCGGAGGGAGTTACAATGAGCAGTTCTTC. Protein: CAGGSYNEQFF. J is TRBJ2-1 and V is TRBV5-5, with a tentative D call TRBD2 (6 bases). The CDR3 contains 11 residues. The germline V gene encodes CDR1 SGHKS and CDR2 YYEKEE (reference sequence). V was clipped by 10 bases and J by 4 bases, with 9 bases between them.

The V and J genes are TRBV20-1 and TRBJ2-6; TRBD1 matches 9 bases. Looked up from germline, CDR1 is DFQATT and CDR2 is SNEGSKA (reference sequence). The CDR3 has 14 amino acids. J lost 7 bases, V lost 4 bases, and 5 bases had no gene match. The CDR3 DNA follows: TGCAGTGCTATCCCGGGACAGGGTGCCAACGTCCTGACTTTC. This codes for CSAIPGQGANVLTF.

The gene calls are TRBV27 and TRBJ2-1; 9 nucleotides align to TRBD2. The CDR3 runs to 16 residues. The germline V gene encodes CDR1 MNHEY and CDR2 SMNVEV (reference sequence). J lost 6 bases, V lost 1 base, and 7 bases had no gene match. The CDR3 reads CASSLLGGRAPNEQFF. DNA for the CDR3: TGTGCCAGCAGTTTATTGGGCGGGAGGGCCCCCAATGAGCAGTTCTTC.

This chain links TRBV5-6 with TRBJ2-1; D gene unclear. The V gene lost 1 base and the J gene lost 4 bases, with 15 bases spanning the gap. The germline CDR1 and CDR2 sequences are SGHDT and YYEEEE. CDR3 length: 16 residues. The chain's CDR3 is CASSLISRLKYNEQFF. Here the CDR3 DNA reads TGTGCCAGCAGCTTGATTTCTAGGCTAAAATACAATGAGCAGTTCTTC.

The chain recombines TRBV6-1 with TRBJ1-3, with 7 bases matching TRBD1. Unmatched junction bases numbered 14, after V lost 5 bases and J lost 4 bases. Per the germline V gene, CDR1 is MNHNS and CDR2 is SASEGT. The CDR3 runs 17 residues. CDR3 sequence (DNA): TGTGCCAGCAGTCCCGGAGGGAGGGGGCTCCTCGGAAACACCATATATTTT. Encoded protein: CASSPGGRGLLGNTIYF.

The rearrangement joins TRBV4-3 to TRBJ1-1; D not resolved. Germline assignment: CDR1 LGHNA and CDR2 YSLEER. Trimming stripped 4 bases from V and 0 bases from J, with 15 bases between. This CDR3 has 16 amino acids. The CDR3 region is CASSLSGPPMNTEAFF. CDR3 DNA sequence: TGCGCCAGCAGCCTCTCGGGTCCTCCCATGAACACTGAAGCTTTCTTT.

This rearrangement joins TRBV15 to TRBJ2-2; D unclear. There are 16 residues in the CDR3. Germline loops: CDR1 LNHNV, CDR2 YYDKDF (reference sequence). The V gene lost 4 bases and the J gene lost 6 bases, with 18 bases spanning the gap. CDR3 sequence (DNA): TGTGCCACCAGCAATCGGTTGGGCCAAATCCCCGGGGAGCTGTTTTTT. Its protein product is CATSNRLGQIPGELFF.

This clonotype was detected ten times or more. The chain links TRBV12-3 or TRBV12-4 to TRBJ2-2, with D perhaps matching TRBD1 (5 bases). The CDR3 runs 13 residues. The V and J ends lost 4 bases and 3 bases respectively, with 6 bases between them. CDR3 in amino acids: CASSSRDTGELFF. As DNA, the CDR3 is TGTGCCAGCAGTTCCAGGGACACCGGGGAGCTGTTTTTT.